Presented here are 29 T cell receptor beta chains from one specimen sequenced in a study of cytomegalovirus exposure and HLA in healthy donors. The study ran its PCR with 60 Vbeta and 13 Jbeta primers. The data were produced by immunoSEQ multiplex PCR, yet TCRdb's version contains in-frame clones alone and is incomplete. The sample lists 200,000 to 250,000 clones, 65% to 75% seen once, with 1.5% to 2% in the top ten. The sequenced sample consisted of PBMCs. Source of these receptors: a woman aged 30 to 39 in good health and CMV-seronegative.

This clone was seen just once. The chain links TRBV27 to TRBJ2-3, with a possible D match to TRBD1 (6 bases). Germline assignment: CDR1 MNHEY and CDR2 SMNVEV (reference sequence). The CDR3 loop spans 15 amino acids. Trimming shortened V by 5 bases and J by 0 bases, and 12 bases separated the two germline ends. The CDR3 spells CASSIQGFSTDTQYF. The CDR3 nucleotides are TGTGCCAGCAGTATTCAGGGGTTTAGCACAGATACGCAGTATTTT.

This rearrangement joins TRBV5-6 to TRBJ1-5; D remains ambiguous. CDR3 length: 14 residues. The V gene lost 3 bases and the J gene lost 0 bases, with 7 bases spanning the gap. From germline, CDR1 is SGHDT and CDR2 YYEEEE. The CDR3: CASSSFYSNQPQHF. The CDR3 region has the DNA TGTGCCAGCAGCTCCTTCTATAGCAATCAGCCCCAGCATTTT.

The gene calls are TRBV11-2 and TRBJ2-5, with D unresolved. This CDR3 spans 14 amino acids. Germline V gene sequence: CDR1 SGHAT, CDR2 FQNNGV. V was pared by 6 bases and J by 5 bases, with 16 bases between. CDR3 nucleotides: TGTGCCAGCAGTCCGCGGAGTAGACCGGAGACCCAGTACTTC. Translated: CASSPRSRPETQYF. The variable domain in full, completed from reference TRBV11-2 and TRBJ2-5, reads EAGVAQSPRYKIIEKRQSVAFWCNPISGHATLYWYQQILGQGPKLLIQFQNNGVVDDSQLPKDRFSAERLKGVDSTLKIQPAKLEDSAVYLCASSPRSRPETQYFGPGTRLLVL.

The chain joins TRBV5-8 to TRBJ2-1; no definite D call. The CDR3 runs to 14 residues. V lost 0 bases to trimming and J lost 9 bases, with 13 bases between them. The V gene's germline CDR1 is SGHTS and CDR2 YDEGEE. DNA of the CDR3: TGTGCCAGCAGCTTGGGCGAGACTCTTTTTGAGCAGTTCTTC. This encodes CASSLGETLFEQFF.

The chain recombines TRBV2 with TRBJ1-5; no reliable D call. The germline CDR1 and CDR2 sequences are SNHLY and FYNNEI. The CDR3 runs 13 residues. The V end was cut by 5 bases, the J end by 3 bases, with 8 bases between. The chain's CDR3 is CASSTGNNQPQHF. CDR3 bases: TGTGCCAGCAGTACCGGGAACAATCAGCCCCAGCATTTT.

Of note for this clone: At one boundary the junction diverges from the germline segment, which might be a read error. As DNA, the CDR3 is TGTGTCAGTAGTATAGAGGGATCGGCGGGTGGGGCCAACGTCCTGACTTTC. Protein product: CVSSIEGSAGGANVLTF. This chain uses TRBV19 with TRBJ2-6, with a tentative D call TRBD2 (5 bases). This CDR3 spans 17 amino acids. Germline V gene lookup returns CDR1 LNHDA and CDR2 SQIVND (reference sequence).

This clone was observed a few times. The V call is TRBV14, the J call TRBJ2-2, with TRBD2 matching over 13 bases. There are 17 residues in the CDR3. The germline gives CDR1 SGHDN, CDR2 FVKESK. Germline trimming cut 4 bases from V and 4 bases from J; bases unmatched to any gene: 6. In DNA form, the CDR3 reads TGTGCCAGCAGCCCCTTCGGACTAGCGGGGGTCACCGGGGAGCTGTTTTTT. Translating it yields CASSPFGLAGVTGELFF.

The chain couples TRBV4-1 to TRBJ1-1; no clear D. The CDR3 totals 15 residues. The germline V gene has CDR1 MGHRA and CDR2 YSYEKL. Between the trimmed V and J ends, which lost 1 base and 0 bases, there was a span of 9 bases. The CDR3 DNA is TGCGCCAGCAGCCAAGTTATCCTTGTGAACACTGAAGCTTTCTTT. Protein: CASSQVILVNTEAFF.

This chain links TRBV6-6 with TRBJ1-2; 7 bases are shared with TRBD1. With V trimmed by 6 bases and J by 2 bases, 9 bases remained unmatched. This CDR3 is 15 amino acids long. CDR1 is MNHNY, CDR2 SVGAGI, per germline (reference sequence). CDR3 in DNA: TGTGCCAGCAGCGGATCACAGGGGAACAACTATGGCTACACCTTC. Its protein product is CASSGSQGNNYGYTF.

This chain uses TRBV9 with TRBJ2-3, with 14 bases that match TRBD2. Germline assignment: CDR1 SGDLS and CDR2 YYNGEE. The CDR3 has 17 residues. Losses at the gene ends were 2 bases for V and 2 bases for J; bases not matched to a gene: 4. The CDR3 nucleotides are TGTGCCAGCAGCGTCGGGACTAGCGGGGGTCTCACAGATACGCAGTATTTT. Encoded protein: CASSVGTSGGLTDTQYF.

This clone was detected only a few times. The V and J genes are TRBV15 and TRBJ1-6; a possible D gene is TRBD1 (6 bases). The CDR3 extends over 14 amino acids. V was clipped by 4 bases and J by 6 bases, with 10 bases between them. Germline CDR1 LNHNV, CDR2 YYDKDF (reference sequence). The CDR3 DNA reads as TGTGCCACCAGCAACAGGGAACCTAATTCACCCCTCCACTTT. Translation: CATSNREPNSPLHF.

This clone came up once. The CDR3 does not close with the conserved phenylalanine or tryptophan, likely indicating a read error. This chain connects TRBV19 to TRBJ1-5, with a possible D match to TRBD1 (5 bases). The V end lost 3 bases, the J end lost 1 base, and 10 bases lay between the germline ends. Germline CDR1 is LNHDA and CDR2 is SQIVND (reference sequence). The CDR3 runs to 15 residues. The CDR3 is CASSIDGDSNQPQHL. CDR3 DNA sequence: TGTGCCAGTAGTATTGATGGGGACAGCAATCAGCCCCAGCATTTG.

The rearrangement links TRBV2 to TRBJ1-5; 9 nucleotides match TRBD1. V was clipped by 6 bases and J by 7 bases; unmatched bases: 7. Germline-derived CDR1 and CDR2 are SNHLY and FYNNEI. The CDR3 has 14 amino acids. CDR3 sequence reads: CASSRDRAGQPQHF. CDR3 DNA sequence: TGTGCCAGCAGCCGGGACAGGGCGGGCCAGCCCCAGCATTTT.

This clone was seen a handful of times. The rearrangement joins TRBV9 to TRBJ2-2; a weak D match, TRBD1 (6 bases). The CDR3 consists of 15 residues. Germline-derived CDR1 and CDR2 are SGDLS and YYNGEE. V lost 3 bases and J 3 bases, leaving 12 bases between the germline ends. The CDR3: CASSADQGYTGELFF. The CDR3 coding sequence is TGTGCCAGCAGCGCAGACCAGGGGTACACCGGGGAGCTGTTTTTT.

To note about this clone: A junction end diverges from the germline sequence, so it may reflect a read error. J is TRBJ2-5 and V is TRBV7-9, with TRBD2 matching 8 bases. The length of the CDR3 is 15 residues. Germline V gene data show CDR1 as SEHNR and CDR2 as FQNEAQ (reference sequence). CDR3 nucleotides: TGTTCCAGCAGCTTAGTCGGGGGGGGGAGAGAGACCCAGTACTTC. This sequence encodes CSSSLVGGGRETQYF.

The chain employs TRBV25-1 and TRBJ1-5; D ambiguous. Germline loops: CDR1 MGHDK, CDR2 SYGVNS. There are 17 residues in the CDR3. Trimming took off 7 bases at V and 1 base at J, with 20 bases between the two ends. The DNA for the CDR3 is TGTGCCAGCACCGAACATGTCAGGCAGGAAAGCAATCAGCCCCAGCATTTT. It codes for CASTEHVRQESNQPQHF.

The gene calls are TRBV7-8 and TRBJ2-2, with 7 bases that match TRBD1. The V segment lost 5 bases and the J segment 4 bases; nucleotides outside the gene matches: 7. The CDR3 length is 15 residues. In germline, CDR1 is SGHVS, CDR2 FQNEAQ. The DNA of the CDR3 is TGTGCCAGCAGCCAAGGGACAGTGAGCACCGGGGAGCTGTTTTTT. Residues: CASSQGTVSTGELFF.

The CDR3: CASSRDRATGELFF. In DNA form, the CDR3 reads TGTGCCAGTAGTCGGGACAGGGCCACCGGGGAGCTGTTTTTT. This chain links TRBV19 with TRBJ2-2; 9 nucleotides align to TRBD1. Germline lookup yields CDR1 LNHDA and CDR2 SQIVND (reference sequence). J was trimmed by 4 bases and V by 5 bases; bases with no gene match: 2. The CDR3 loop spans 14 amino acids.

The rearrangement joins TRBV2 to TRBJ2-5, with unresolved D. The CDR3 spans 14 residues. Per germline, CDR1 SNHLY and CDR2 FYNNEI. V was shortened by 2 bases and J by 2 bases, with 9 bases between the two germline ends. The CDR3 region has the DNA TGTGCCAGCAGTGAACAGTCCATACAAGAGACCCAGTACTTC. Encoded protein: CASSEQSIQETQYF. Full variable domain (missing parts from reference TRBV2 and TRBJ2-5): EPEVTQTPSHQVTQMGQEVILRCVPISNHLYFYWYRQILGQKVEFLVSFYNNEISEKSEIFDDQFSVERPDGSNFTLKIRSTKLEDSAMYFCASSEQSIQETQYFGPGTRLLVL.

The chain is built from TRBV5-4 and TRBJ2-7; D is possibly TRBD2 (5 bases). CDR3 length: 12 amino acids. Trimming took off 5 bases at V and 0 bases at J, with 6 bases between the two ends. The germline CDR1 and CDR2 sequences are SGHNT and YYREEE (reference sequence). This CDR3 is CASRGSSYEQYF. The CDR3 bases are TGTGCCAGCAGGGGGAGCTCCTACGAGCAGTACTTC.

This chain joins TRBV11-1 and TRBJ1-2; tentatively, D is TRBD1 (5 bases). V was shortened by 2 bases and J by 8 bases, with 21 bases between the two germline ends. CDR3 length: 16 amino acids. CDR1 is SGHAT and CDR2 is FQDESV in the germline V gene (reference sequence). The CDR3 coding sequence is TGTGCCAGCAGCTTACGGACTAACTCCGGGAGGACAGGCTACACCTTC. The encoded protein is CASSLRTNSGRTGYTF.

The rearrangement links TRBV19 to TRBJ1-3; D uncertain. The CDR3 is 16 amino acids. Germline V gene lookup returns CDR1 LNHDA and CDR2 SQIVND (reference sequence). V was cut by 0 bases and J by 0 bases, with 9 bases left in between. In DNA form, the CDR3 reads TGTGCCAGTAGTATAGATCTCCCGGGCTCTGGAAACACCATATATTTT. Translated: CASSIDLPGSGNTIYF.

A word on this clone: Other DNA sequences in this specimen translate into the identical CDR3. This chain links TRBV5-1 with TRBJ1-1, with a possible D match to TRBD1 (6 bases). The germline V gene encodes CDR1 SGHRS and CDR2 YFSETQ. The CDR3 has 15 amino acids. V lost 2 bases to trimming and J lost 2 bases, with 13 bases between them. The CDR3 bases are TGCGCCAGCAGCTTCGTAGGACAGATCAACACTGAAGCTTTCTTT. Protein sequence: CASSFVGQINTEAFF.

The chain employs TRBV7-8 and TRBJ1-1; 9 bases are a match to TRBD1. With V trimmed by 6 bases and J by 5 bases, 7 bases remained unmatched. The CDR3 is 14 residues long. Germline V gene data show CDR1 as SGHVS and CDR2 as FQNEAQ. Here the CDR3 reads CASSRTGELTEAFF. CDR3 DNA sequence: TGTGCCAGCAGTCGGACAGGGGAGTTGACTGAAGCTTTCTTT.

The chain employs TRBV9 and TRBJ2-1, with D maybe TRBD2 (6 bases). The CDR3 runs 15 residues. CDR1 is SGDLS and CDR2 is YYNGEE in the germline V gene. Trimming took off 2 bases at V and 7 bases at J, with 16 bases between the two ends. The CDR3 coding sequence is TGTGCCAGCAGCGTGGTACGGGGGACGGGGAATGAGCAGTTCTTC. This translates into CASSVVRGTGNEQFF.

The chain couples TRBV15 to TRBJ1-2; D is uncertain. V was cut by 0 bases and J by 2 bases, with 10 bases left in between. Germline V CDR1 and CDR2: LNHNV, YYDKDF (reference sequence). This CDR3 comprises 15 residues. The CDR3 is CATSRDQNANYGYTF. CDR3 bases: TGTGCCACCAGCAGAGATCAAAACGCGAACTATGGCTACACCTTC.

The gene calls are TRBV7-3 and TRBJ2-3; D may be TRBD2 (5 bases). CDR1 is SGHTA and CDR2 is FQGTGA in the germline V gene. V dropped 5 bases and J dropped 0 bases, with 12 bases sitting between them. CDR3 length equals 15 residues. CDR3 sequence reads: CASSRTFSSTDTQYF. In DNA, the CDR3 is TGTGCCAGCAGCAGGACTTTTTCTAGCACAGATACGCAGTATTTT.

The chain is built from TRBV6-5 and TRBJ1-4, with TRBD1 as a possible D gene (5 bases). V lost 0 bases and J 10 bases, leaving 15 bases between the germline ends. The CDR3 consists of 15 residues. Germline CDR1 reads MNHEY; CDR2 reads SVGAGI. The CDR3 DNA sequence: TGTGCCAGCAGTTACTCTGGGTCGAGCCAGGGAAAACTGTTTTTT. It is translated as CASSYSGSSQGKLFF.

This clone was detected only a few times. The genes are TRBV5-1 and TRBJ2-2, with 9 bases identical to TRBD1. The length of the CDR3 is 14 residues. CDR1 is SGHRS, CDR2 YFSETQ, per germline. Trimming cost V 5 bases and J 4 bases; bases outside gene matches: 3. CDR3 sequence: CASSTDRGTGELFF. The CDR3 region has the DNA TGCGCCAGCAGTACGGACAGGGGCACCGGGGAGCTGTTTTTT. Supplemented by reference TRBV5-1 and TRBJ2-2, the full variable domain reads KAGVTQTPRYLIKTRGQQVTLSCSPISGHRSVSWYQQTPGQGLQFLFEYFSETQRNKGNFPGRFSGRQFSNSRSEMNVSTLELGDSALYLCASSTDRGTGELFFGEGSRLTVL.